This section outlines one T cell receptor beta chain sequence together with its context. The antigen remains undetermined. The library targeted TCRbeta and was prepared with unique molecular identifiers. One entry per CDR3 protein, called by TCRdb with MiXCR from the PCR reads. The table records approximately 1,000,000 distinct CDR3 sequences, under 30% of them present only once. Trimming removed 5 bases from V and 10 bases from J; junction bases left unmatched: 13. The CDR3 is 16 residues long. The germline V gene has CDR1 MNHEY and CDR2 SVGAGI. This specimen belongs to a study of T-cell reconstitution after alpha-beta-depleted transplantation in children. Broader study findings: After transplant, at about two months, alpha-beta T cells were reportedly derived from several hundred expanded graft clones. It was surviving recipient T cells and thymic progenitors that gave some patients high TCRbeta diversity at day 60. The authors attributed T-cell counts and diversity one year after transplant mostly to newly produced T cells.

The chain is built from TRBV6-5 and TRBJ2-1, with TRBD1 identical over 11 bases. The receptor comes from a boy under two years old who had a stem cell transplant for SCID, so the T cells may come from the graft donor. The source was PBMCs, mostly from graft donor cells, collected 360 days after TCRalphabeta/CD19-depleted stem cell transplant. Here the CDR3 DNA reads TGTGCCAGCAGTCACACCGGGACAGGGGGATCGAAGGAGCAGTTCTTC. It specifies CASSHTGTGGSKEQFF.